These 9 T cell receptor beta chains originate from one sample sequenced in a study of T cells and Merkel cell carcinoma outcomes. Some clones are missing from TCRdb's copy, which holds only in-frame ones; the method was immunoSEQ multiplex PCR. The sample includes over a hundred clones, around nine tenths seen only once; the top ten take 13%. Sample: tumor tissue from Merkel cell carcinoma. Receptor source: a human donor with Merkel cell carcinoma.

The table lists this clone with a count of one. This chain connects TRBV11-2 to TRBJ1-1; no definite D call. CDR3 length: 10 amino acids. V dropped 1 base and J dropped 7 bases, with 1 base sitting between them. Germline V CDR1 and CDR2: SGHAT, FQNNGV. CDR3 in amino acids: CASSLGEAFF. The CDR3 DNA is TGTGCCAGCAGCTTAGGTGAAGCTTTCTTT.

A single count supports this clone. This rearrangement joins TRBV19 to TRBJ1-2; 10 bases map to TRBD1. The V and J ends lost 5 bases and 3 bases, in that order; junction bases with no gene match: 3. Per the germline V gene, CDR1 is LNHDA and CDR2 is SQIVND (reference sequence). CDR3 length: 14 residues. CDR3 in amino acids: CASSPTGGYYGYTF. The CDR3 DNA reads as TGTGCCAGTAGTCCGACAGGGGGCTACTATGGCTACACCTTC. Full variable domain (outside the CDR3, taken from reference TRBV19 and TRBJ1-2): DGGITQSPKYLFRKEGQNVTLSCEQNLNHDAMYWYRQDPGQGLRLIYYSQIVNDFQKGDIAEGYSVSREKKESFPLTVTSAQKNPTAFYLCASSPTGGYYGYTFGSGTRLTVV.

The rearrangement uses TRBV7-9 and TRBJ1-1; D unresolved. The ends were cut back, 6 bases at V and 4 bases at J, with 18 bases in the middle. CDR1 SEHNR and CDR2 FQNEAQ come from the germline V gene (reference sequence). There are 15 residues in the CDR3. The CDR3 sequence is CASSEGFGSGTEAFF. DNA for the CDR3: TGTGCCAGCAGTGAAGGATTTGGGTCGGGCACTGAAGCTTTCTTT.

This clone was seen more than once but under ten times. V is TRBV19 and J is TRBJ2-7; a possible D gene is TRBD1 (6 bases). The germline gives CDR1 LNHDA, CDR2 SQIVND (reference sequence). The CDR3 loop spans 16 amino acids. The V gene lost 1 base and the J gene lost 2 bases, with 15 bases spanning the gap. The CDR3 region is CASSIAPPPGAYEQYF. CDR3 nucleotide sequence: TGTGCCAGTAGTATAGCCCCGCCGCCAGGGGCCTACGAGCAGTACTTC.

The CDR3 bases are TGTGCCAGTAGTATAGCCAGCTCCTACGAGCAGTACTTC. This codes for CASSIASSYEQYF. The V gene is TRBV19, the J gene TRBJ2-7, with no clear D. Looked up from germline, CDR1 is LNHDA and CDR2 is SQIVND (reference sequence). V lost 1 base to trimming and J lost 0 bases, with 4 bases between them. The CDR3 length is 13 residues.

The gene calls are TRBV12-5 and TRBJ1-5; D remains unclear. The CDR3 extends over 13 amino acids. Germline V gene lookup returns CDR1 LGHNT and CDR2 FRNRAP. Trimming shortened V by 5 bases and J by 0 bases, and 5 bases separated the two germline ends. The CDR3 coding sequence is TGTGCTAGTGGTCTGAATAGCAATCAGCCCCAGCATTTT. Translation: CASGLNSNQPQHF.

Points on this clone: Germline is not matched at one junction end, which may reflect a read error. This same CDR3 is encoded by further DNA sequences in the sample. Here the CDR3 DNA reads TGCAGCGTTGAAGTGTCGCCCATGAATACTGAAGCTTTCTTT. The encoded protein is CSVEVSPMNTEAFF. This rearrangement joins TRBV29-1 to TRBJ1-1; D is uncertain. CDR3 length: 14 amino acids. CDR1 SQVTM and CDR2 ANQGSEA come from the germline V gene.

The rearrangement uses TRBV5-4 and TRBJ2-7, with D unresolved. V was clipped by 1 base and J by 7 bases, with 21 bases between them. This CDR3 is 16 amino acids long. The V gene's germline CDR1 is SGHNT and CDR2 YYREEE (reference sequence). Written as DNA, the CDR3 is TGTGCCAGCAGCTTGTTCCGACCACGTGTGGATGGGGAGCAGTACTTC. Translation gives CASSLFRPRVDGEQYF. The full variable domain, its missing parts supplied by reference TRBV5-4 and TRBJ2-7, is ETGVTQSPTHLIKTRGQQVTLRCSSQSGHNTVSWYQQALGQGPQFIFQYYREEENGRGNFPPRFSGLQFPNYSSELNVNALELDDSALYLCASSLFRPRVDGEQYFGPGTRLTVT.

V is TRBV19 and J is TRBJ1-5; D might be TRBD1 (6 bases). The CDR3 covers 13 residues. V shed 5 bases and J shed 4 bases, with 9 bases lying between them. Germline values: CDR1 LNHDA, CDR2 SQIVND (reference sequence). In DNA form, the CDR3 reads TGTGCCAGTAGTGGAGACAGGAATCAGCCCCAGCATTTT. This encodes CASSGDRNQPQHF.